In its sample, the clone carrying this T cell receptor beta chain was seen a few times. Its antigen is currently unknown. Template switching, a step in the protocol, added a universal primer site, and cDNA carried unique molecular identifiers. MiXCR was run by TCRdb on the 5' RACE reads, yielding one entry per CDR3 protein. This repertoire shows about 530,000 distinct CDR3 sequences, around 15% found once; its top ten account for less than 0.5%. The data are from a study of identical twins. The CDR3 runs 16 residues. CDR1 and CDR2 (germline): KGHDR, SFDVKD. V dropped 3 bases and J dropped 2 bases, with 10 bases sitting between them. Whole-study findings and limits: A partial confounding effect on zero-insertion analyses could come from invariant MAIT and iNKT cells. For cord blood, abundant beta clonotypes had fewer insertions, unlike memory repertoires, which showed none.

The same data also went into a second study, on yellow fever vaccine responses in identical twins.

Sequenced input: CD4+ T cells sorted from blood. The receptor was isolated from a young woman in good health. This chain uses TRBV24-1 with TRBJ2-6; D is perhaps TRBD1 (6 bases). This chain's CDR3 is CATSDPWGPGANVLTF. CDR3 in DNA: TGTGCCACCAGTGATCCTTGGGGGCCTGGGGCCAACGTCCTGACTTTC.